A selection of T cell receptor beta chains follows, all from one sample in a study of cytotoxic CD8 clonotypes in ibrutinib-treated CLL. This table comes from immunoSEQ multiplex PCR, and its TCRdb copy is limited to in-frame clones, with some not included. The table shows 75,000 to 80,000 clones, with roughly 85% occurring only once. Here the sequenced sample was PBMCs, taken after 24 months of ibrutinib treatment. Receptors were obtained from a human donor with chronic lymphocytic leukemia. Each CDR3 is given with its conserved first and last residue. The order of the fields is J gene, D gene, clone size, V gene, CDR3 protein, CDR3 DNA. D genes are given only for firm matches. Not all rows give a size; the values are once, few, many and, for expanded clones, a class.

TRBJ1-2 NA once TRBV5-1 CASSLGGYGYTF TGCGCCAGCAGCTTAGGGGGCTATGGCTACACCTTC
TRBJ2-2 NA few TRBV7-9 CASSLFRAGNTGELFF TGTGCCAGCAGCTTATTTCGGGCAGGGAACACCGGGGAGCTGTTTTTT
TRBJ2-3 NA NA TRBV18 CASSPSGVRTQGPQYF TGTGCCAGCTCACCATCGGGAGTTCGGACTCAAGGCCCGCAGTATTTT
TRBJ2-7 TRBD2 NA TRBV5-6 CASSLADLAGATYEQYF TGTGCCAGCAGCTTGGCTGACCTAGCGGGGGCAACCTACGAGCAGTACTTC
TRBJ1-1 NA once TRBV6-5 CASSSRRGAFF TGTGCCAGCAGTTCGCGACGAGGGGCTTTCTTT
TRBJ2-5 TRBD2 once TRBV19 CASSIGLAKTQYF TGTGCCAGTAGTATCGGACTAGCAAAGACCCAGTACTTC
TRBJ2-1 NA NA TRBV6-5 CASSYAGRYNEQFF TGTGCCAGCAGTTATGCGGGAAGATACAATGAGCAGTTCTTC
TRBJ2-5 TRBD2 NA TRBV19 CASRPRGGGRQETQYF TGTGCCAGTAGACCCCGGGGGGGCGGCCGCCAAGAGACCCAGTACTTC
TRBJ2-5 NA NA TRBV27 CASSPTWDIRTQYF TGTGCCAGCAGTCCAACGTGGGACATCAGAACCCAGTACTTC
TRBJ2-1 TRBD2 NA TRBV7-2 CASSRQAGTYNEQFF TGTGCCAGCAGCCGACAAGCGGGAACCTACAATGAGCAGTTCTTC
TRBJ1-2 NA NA TRBV6-5 CASTSGAQGLRGYTF TGTGCCAGCACCTCCGGGGCACAGGGCCTCCGGGGCTACACCTTC
TRBJ1-3 NA once TRBV9 CASSVAGLGNTIYF TGTGCCAGCAGCGTAGCGGGGTTGGGAAACACCATATATTTT
TRBJ2-7 TRBD1 NA TRBV9 CASSVAPGQGGAYEQYF TGTGCCAGCAGCGTAGCCCCGGGACAGGGGGGAGCCTACGAGCAGTACTTC
TRBJ2-2 TRBD1 NA TRBV2 CASRYGQGRITNTGELFF TGTGCCAGCAGGTATGGACAGGGTAGGATCACGAACACCGGGGAGCTGTTTTTT
TRBJ1-1 NA NA TRBV27 CASRLGQLNTEAFF TGTGCCAGCAGACTAGGGCAGCTGAACACTGAAGCTTTCTTT
TRBJ2-3 TRBD2 NA TRBV7-9 CASSLGLAGADTQYF TGTGCCAGCAGCTTGGGACTAGCGGGAGCGGATACGCAGTATTTT
TRBJ2-7 NA NA TRBV2 CASSDETASYEQYF TGTGCCAGCAGTGATGAGACAGCATCCTACGAGCAGTACTTC
TRBJ1-4 NA NA TRBV6-4 CASSRPSNNIWNNEKLFF TGTGCCAGCAGCAGACCCAGTAATAACATCTGGAATAATGAAAAACTGTTTTTT
TRBJ2-7 TRBD2 few TRBV29-1 CSDPQLAGTSKYF TGCAGCGACCCCCAACTGGCCGGGACTAGCAAGTACTTC
TRBJ2-7 NA NA TRBV7-9 CASSLHAVNEQYF TGTGCCAGCAGCTTACACGCGGTCAACGAGCAGTACTTC
TRBJ2-7 TRBD2 NA TRBV29-1 CSVFGLAGVEQYF TGCAGCGTATTCGGACTAGCGGGAGTCGAGCAGTACTTC
TRBJ1-1 NA NA TRBV7-9 CASSLTQGLTEAFF TGTGCCAGCAGCTTGACCCAGGGTTTGACTGAAGCTTTCTTT
TRBJ2-3 TRBD2 NA TRBV10-3 CATRLAETDTQYF TGTGCCACCCGACTAGCGGAGACAGATACGCAGTATTTT
TRBJ2-3 TRBD1 NA TRBV5-1 CASSQLTGVTDTQYF TGCGCCAGCAGCCAGCTCACAGGGGTGACAGATACGCAGTATTTT
TRBJ2-3 TRBD2 NA TRBV10-3 CAASSPSGPDTQYF TGTGCCGCCTCGAGCCCTAGCGGTCCAGATACGCAGTATTTT
TRBJ1-4 NA NA TRBV19 CASKTLSGEKLFF TGTGCCAGTAAAACCCTTAGCGGGGAAAAACTGTTTTTT
TRBJ1-1 NA NA TRBV4-2 CASSQDRNTEAFF TGTGCCAGCAGCCAAGACCGAAACACTGAAGCTTTCTTT
TRBJ1-5 NA NA TRBV2 CASTGLSNQPQHF TGTGCCAGCACGGGACTGAGCAATCAGCCCCAGCATTTT
TRBJ1-1 TRBD1 NA TRBV2 CASSERDRGVNTEAFF TGTGCCAGCAGTGAACGGGACAGGGGTGTGAACACTGAAGCTTTCTTT
TRBJ2-1 NA NA TRBV15 CASGTSYNEQFF TGTGCCTCAGGGACTTCCTACAATGAGCAGTTCTTC
TRBJ2-5 NA NA TRBV9 CASTQGGAGGETQYF TGTGCCAGCACCCAGGGGGGGGCCGGGGGAGAGACCCAGTACTTC
TRBJ2-7 NA NA TRBV7-3 CASSLSRGYEQYF TGTGCCAGCAGCTTAAGTCGGGGATACGAGCAGTACTTC
TRBJ2-1 TRBD2 NA TRBV2 CASSDGGTSGSNEQFF TGTGCCAGCAGTGATGGGGGGACTAGCGGTAGCAATGAGCAGTTCTTC
TRBJ2-5 NA few TRBV5-6 CASSFVFDWDTQYF TGTGCCAGCAGCTTTGTTTTCGATTGGGATACCCAGTACTTC
TRBJ2-7 TRBD2 NA TRBV4-1 CASSLGTSAYEQYF TGCGCCAGCAGCCTCGGGACTAGCGCCTACGAGCAGTACTTC
TRBJ2-7 NA once TRBV7-4 CASSLSPQQCQIYYEQYF TGTGCCAGCAGCTTATCCCCCCAGCAGTGCCAGATCTACTACGAGCAGTACTTC
TRBJ2-7 TRBD2 NA TRBV7-2 CASSFTSGTYEQYF TGTGCCAGCAGCTTTACTAGCGGGACCTACGAGCAGTACTTC
TRBJ2-1 TRBD1 NA TRBV18 CASSPGQGALGEQFF TGTGCCAGCTCACCCGGACAGGGGGCCTTAGGGGAGCAGTTCTTC
TRBJ1-2 NA NA TRBV6-6 CASSSGRTESYGYTF TGTGCCAGCAGTTCTGGGAGGACCGAGTCTTATGGCTACACCTTC
TRBJ2-7 TRBD1 NA TRBV7-3 CASSPRTGFAEQYF TGTGCCAGCAGCCCGCGGACAGGCTTTGCGGAGCAGTACTTC
TRBJ2-7 TRBD1 NA TRBV2 CASSEGQGYYEQYF TGTGCCAGCAGTGAGGGACAGGGCTACTACGAGCAGTACTTC
TRBJ1-1 TRBD1 NA TRBV6-1 CASSERTGPTFF TGTGCCAGCAGTGAACGGACAGGCCCAACGTTCTTT
TRBJ2-7 NA NA TRBV28 CASSFFGPLGRGYEQYF NA
TRBJ2-7 TRBD2 NA TRBV7-2 CASSSLAGRSYEQYF TGTGCCAGCAGCTCTTTAGCGGGACGCTCTTACGAGCAGTACTTC
TRBJ1-1 NA NA TRBV7-8 CASSLDGGGLNTEAFF TGTGCCAGCAGCCTAGACGGCGGGGGGTTGAACACTGAAGCTTTCTTT
TRBJ2-3 TRBD1 NA TRBV6-5 CASRDRVRGTDTQYF TGTGCCAGCAGGGACAGGGTTCGGGGCACAGATACGCAGTATTTT
TRBJ2-6 NA NA TRBV9 CASSVGHNYSGANVLTF TGTGCCAGCAGCGTGGGGCACAACTACTCTGGGGCCAACGTCCTGACTTTC
TRBJ2-7 NA NA TRBV5-1 CASTTDGLYEQYF TGCGCCAGCACCACGGACGGACTCTACGAGCAGTACTTC
TRBJ1-1 NA NA TRBV30 CACLGGTEAFF TGTGCCTGCCTTGGGGGCACTGAAGCTTTCTTT
TRBJ1-2 NA once TRBV28 CASGPDGDNYGYTF TGTGCCAGCGGCCCGGACGGAGATAACTATGGCTACACCTTC
TRBJ2-7 NA NA TRBV11-2 CASSLTGSIAVFNDEQYF TGTGCCAGCAGCTTAACGGGATCCATAGCTGTTTTCAACGACGAGCAGTACTTC
TRBJ2-1 TRBD2 few TRBV11-2 CASSLQRGLAGDGQFF TGTGCCAGCAGCCTGCAGAGAGGGCTAGCGGGAGATGGGCAGTTCTTC
TRBJ2-1 TRBD2 NA TRBV27 CASSLTTLARNSNEQFF TGTGCCAGCAGTTTAACCACACTAGCGCGGAACAGCAATGAGCAGTTCTTC